This TCR beta chain was sequenced for a study of cytomegalovirus exposure and HLA in healthy donors. Study observations and caveats: It was about 180 TCR beta chains that were listed as cytomegalovirus-associated. Among the most significant clusters, several appeared linked to common viral pathogens in a later analysis.

The PCR used 60 Vbeta and 13 Jbeta primers. Measured with immunoSEQ multiplex PCR; TCRdb has only the in-frame clones, and not every one. Among approximately 54,000 clones listed, more than 70% were seen once. All the people who gave samples were healthy bone marrow donors. CDR3 length: 15 amino acids. Germline CDR1 and CDR2: MNHEY and SMNVEV (reference sequence). J lost 4 bases, V lost 5 bases, and 4 bases had no gene match. On this clone: Antigen unknown.

The TCR comes from a woman aged 18-29 years in good health and CMV-seronegative. Specimen: PBMCs. V and J are TRBV27 and TRBJ2-1; 11 nucleotides match TRBD1. The CDR3 nucleotides are TGTGCCAGCAGTACGGGACAGGGGGGTTACAATGAGCAGTTCTTC. Translating it yields CASSTGQGGYNEQFF.